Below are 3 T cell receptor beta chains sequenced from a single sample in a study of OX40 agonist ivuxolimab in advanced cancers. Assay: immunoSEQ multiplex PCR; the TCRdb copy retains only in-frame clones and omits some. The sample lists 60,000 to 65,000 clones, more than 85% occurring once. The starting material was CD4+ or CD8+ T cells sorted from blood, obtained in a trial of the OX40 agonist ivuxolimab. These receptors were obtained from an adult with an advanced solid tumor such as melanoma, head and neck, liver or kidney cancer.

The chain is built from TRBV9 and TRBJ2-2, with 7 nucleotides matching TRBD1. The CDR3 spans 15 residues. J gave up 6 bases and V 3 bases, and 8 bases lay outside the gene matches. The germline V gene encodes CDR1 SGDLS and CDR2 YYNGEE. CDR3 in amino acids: CASSANTGDAGELFF. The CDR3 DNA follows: TGTGCCAGCAGCGCCAATACAGGGGATGCCGGGGAGCTGTTTTTT.

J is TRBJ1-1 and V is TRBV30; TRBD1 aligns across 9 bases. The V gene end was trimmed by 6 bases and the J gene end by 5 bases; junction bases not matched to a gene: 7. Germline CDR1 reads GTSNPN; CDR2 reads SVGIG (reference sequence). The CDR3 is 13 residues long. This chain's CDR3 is CACTQGAGTEAFF. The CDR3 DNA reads TGTGCCTGCACACAGGGGGCCGGGACTGAAGCTTTCTTT.

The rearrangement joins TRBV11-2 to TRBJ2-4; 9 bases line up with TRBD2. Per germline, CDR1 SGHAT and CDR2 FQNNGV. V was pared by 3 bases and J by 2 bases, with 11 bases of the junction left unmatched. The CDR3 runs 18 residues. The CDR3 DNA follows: TGTGCCAGCAGCTTCAGGTCTCAAGCGGGAGGAACCAAAAACATTCAGTACTTC. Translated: CASSFRSQAGGTKNIQYF.